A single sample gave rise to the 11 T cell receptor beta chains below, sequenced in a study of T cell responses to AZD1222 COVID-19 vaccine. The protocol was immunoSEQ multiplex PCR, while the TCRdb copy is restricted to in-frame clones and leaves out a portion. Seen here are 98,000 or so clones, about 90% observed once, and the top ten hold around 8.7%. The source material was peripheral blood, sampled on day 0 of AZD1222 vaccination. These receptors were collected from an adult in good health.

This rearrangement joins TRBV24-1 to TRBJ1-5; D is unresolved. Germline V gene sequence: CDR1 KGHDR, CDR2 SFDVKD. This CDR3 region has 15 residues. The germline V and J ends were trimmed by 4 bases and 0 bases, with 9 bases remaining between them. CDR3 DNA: TGTGCCACCAGTGACCGCAGGTATAGCAATCAGCCCCAGCATTTT. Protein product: CATSDRRYSNQPQHF.

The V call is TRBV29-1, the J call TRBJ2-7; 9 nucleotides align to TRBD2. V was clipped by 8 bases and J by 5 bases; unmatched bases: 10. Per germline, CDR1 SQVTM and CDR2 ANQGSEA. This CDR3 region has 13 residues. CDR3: CSLPPSGVHEQYF. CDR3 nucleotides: TGCAGCCTCCCGCCTAGCGGGGTGCACGAGCAGTACTTC.

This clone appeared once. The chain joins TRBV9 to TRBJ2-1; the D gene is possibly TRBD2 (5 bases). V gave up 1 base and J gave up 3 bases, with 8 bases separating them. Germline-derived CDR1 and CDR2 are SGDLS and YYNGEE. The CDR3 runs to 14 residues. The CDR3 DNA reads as TGTGCCAGCAGCGTATCCGGGGTCTACAATGAGCAGTTCTTC. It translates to CASSVSGVYNEQFF.

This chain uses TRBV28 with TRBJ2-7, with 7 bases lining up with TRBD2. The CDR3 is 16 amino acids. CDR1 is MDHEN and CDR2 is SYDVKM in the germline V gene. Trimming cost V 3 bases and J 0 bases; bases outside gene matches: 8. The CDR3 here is CASSFSGRRSSYEQYF. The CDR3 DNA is TGTGCCAGCAGTTTCTCCGGGAGGAGGAGCTCCTACGAGCAGTACTTC.

Here the CDR3 reads CASTGQGINTGELFF. The CDR3 nucleotides are TGTGCCAGTACGGGACAGGGGATTAACACCGGGGAGCTGTTTTTT. This chain uses TRBV19 with TRBJ2-2, with 10 positions matching TRBD1. This CDR3 comprises 15 residues. CDR1 and CDR2 (germline): LNHDA, SQIVND (reference sequence). V was clipped by 7 bases and J by 2 bases; unmatched bases: 4.

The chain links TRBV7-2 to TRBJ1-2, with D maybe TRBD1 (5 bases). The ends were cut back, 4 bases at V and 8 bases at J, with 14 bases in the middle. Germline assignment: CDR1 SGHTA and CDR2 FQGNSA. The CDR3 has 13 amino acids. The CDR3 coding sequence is TGTGCCAGCAGCTCAGGGATTCAGGAAGGCTACACCTTC. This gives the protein CASSSGIQEGYTF. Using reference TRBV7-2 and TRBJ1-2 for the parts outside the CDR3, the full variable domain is GAGVSQSPSNKVTEKGKDVELRCDPISGHTALYWYRQSLGQGLEFLIYFQGNSAPDKSGLPSDRFSAERTGGSVSTLTIQRTQQEDSAVYLCASSSGIQEGYTFGSGTRLTVV.

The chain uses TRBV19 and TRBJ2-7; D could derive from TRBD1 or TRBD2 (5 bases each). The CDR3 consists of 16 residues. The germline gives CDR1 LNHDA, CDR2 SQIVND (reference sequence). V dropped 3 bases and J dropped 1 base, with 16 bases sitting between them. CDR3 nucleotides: TGTGCCAGTAGTATGGGGGTCGGCGGGTCATCCTACGAGCAGTACTTC. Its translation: CASSMGVGGSSYEQYF.

The CDR3 bases are TGTGCCAGTAGTGAGGGGAGTGCCTACGAGCAGTACTTC. It specifies CASSEGSAYEQYF. The chain is built from TRBV19 and TRBJ2-7, with D perhaps given as TRBD1 or TRBD2 (5 bases each). With 5 bases removed from V and 2 bases from J, the gap between germline ends came to 10 bases. Germline CDR1 LNHDA, CDR2 SQIVND (reference sequence). The CDR3 spans 13 residues.

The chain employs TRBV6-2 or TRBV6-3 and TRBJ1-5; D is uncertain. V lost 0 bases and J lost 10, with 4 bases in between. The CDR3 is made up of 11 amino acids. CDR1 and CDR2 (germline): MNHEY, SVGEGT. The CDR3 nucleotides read TGTGCCAGCAGTTACTCTCGTCCCCAGCATTTT. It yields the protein CASSYSRPQHF.

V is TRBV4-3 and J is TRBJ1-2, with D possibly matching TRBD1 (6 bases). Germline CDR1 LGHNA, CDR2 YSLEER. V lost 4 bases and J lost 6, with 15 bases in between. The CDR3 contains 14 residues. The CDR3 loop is CASSPHRTADGYTF. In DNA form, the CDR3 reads TGCGCCAGCAGCCCCCACCGGACAGCCGATGGCTACACCTTC.

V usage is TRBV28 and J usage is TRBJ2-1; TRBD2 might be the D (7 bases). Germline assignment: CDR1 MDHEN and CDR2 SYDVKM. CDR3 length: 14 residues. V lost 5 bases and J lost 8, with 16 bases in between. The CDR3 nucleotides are TGTGCCAGCAGTACCGGGGGGCGCGCTTATGAGCAGTTCTTC. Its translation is CASSTGGRAYEQFF.